These 29 T cell receptor beta chains share one sample of origin, sequenced in a study of blood T cells in healthy people across ages. A second PCR, run for roughly 7 to 12 cycles, used a sample-barcoded 5' primer plus a J-beta primer mix. In TCRdb, the 5' RACE reads were re-called with MiXCR into one record per CDR3 protein. The table shows roughly 640,000 distinct CDR3 sequences, with under 30% occurring only once. Sequenced sample: blood. The receptors originated from an elderly woman in good health.

This clonotype was seen ten or more times. The chain carries TRBV6-6 and TRBJ1-5; TRBD1 matches 7 bases. The V gene's germline CDR1 is MNHNY and CDR2 SVGAGI (reference sequence). The junction had 10 bases not matched to a gene; V was cut back by 6 bases and J by 2 bases. The CDR3 covers 16 residues. The CDR3 sequence is CASSLITGEGNQPQHF. The CDR3 DNA reads as TGTGCCAGCAGCCTAATTACAGGGGAAGGCAATCAGCCCCAGCATTTT.

This clonotype was detected once. The chain is built from TRBV7-3 and TRBJ2-4; D is unresolved. The J call could be wrong; TRBJ2-7 is a better fit for the DNA end. The CDR3 length is 16 residues. Germline CDR1 reads SGHTA; CDR2 reads FQGTGA. This chain's CDR3 is CPGFRLLAQRSYEQYF. The DNA for the CDR3 is TGTCCCGGCTTTAGGCTGCTGGCACAGAGATCCTACGAGCAGTACTTC.

This clonotype was seen many times. The chain uses TRBV12-3 or TRBV12-4 and TRBJ2-1, with TRBD1 matching over 9 bases. V lost 6 bases and J lost 1; bases outside the gene matches: 4. The CDR3 spans 15 residues. The CDR3 DNA follows: TGTGCCAGCAGAACACAGGGGGCTTCCTACAATGAGCAGTTCTTC. This gives the protein CASRTQGASYNEQFF.

This clonotype was detected many times. This chain uses TRBV4-1 with TRBJ2-3; 12 nucleotides agree with TRBD2. Germline V CDR1 and CDR2: MGHRA, YSYEKL. Trimming at V came to 1 base and at J to 6 bases, leaving 8 bases not matched to a gene. This CDR3 region has 17 residues. DNA for the CDR3: TGCGCCAGCAGCCAAGGGTTCGGGCTAGCGGGAGGGGATACGCAGTATTTT. Translated: CASSQGFGLAGGDTQYF.

This clonotype was counted between two and nine times. The V call is TRBV6-6, the J call TRBJ1-1; maybe TRBD1 (6 bases). CDR1 is MNHNY and CDR2 is SVGAGI in the germline V gene (reference sequence). V was cut by 3 bases and J by 6 bases, with 11 bases left in between. The CDR3 length is 13 residues. The CDR3 nucleotides are TGTGCCAGCAGTTATTCGAGGGGGTCTGAAGCTTTCTTT. Protein product: CASSYSRGSEAFF.

About this clonotype: The junction and the germline gene differ at one end; a read error may be behind it. The V gene is TRBV7-2, the J gene TRBJ1-2, with 11 positions matching TRBD1. Per the germline V gene, CDR1 is SGHTA and CDR2 is FQGNSA. The CDR3 is made up of 14 amino acids. In DNA form, the CDR3 reads TGTGCCAGCAGTCCTCGGACAGGGGGCTATGGCTGCACCTTC. Amino acids: CASSPRTGGYGCTF.

This clonotype has ten or more counts. This rearrangement joins TRBV7-9 to TRBJ1-4, with TRBD1 identical over 9 bases. The CDR3 consists of 14 residues. Unmatched junction bases numbered 6, after V lost 5 bases and J lost 8 bases. The V gene's germline CDR1 is SEHNR and CDR2 FQNEAQ (reference sequence). Written as DNA, the CDR3 is TGTGCCAGCAGCCCCGGACAGGGGAGAGAAAAACTGTTTTTT. Protein product: CASSPGQGREKLFF.

This clonotype occurred a few times. The chain recombines TRBV16 with TRBJ2-5; a weak D match, TRBD2 (5 bases). The germline CDR1 and CDR2 sequences are KGHSY and FQNENV. The CDR3 extends over 14 amino acids. V was clipped by 4 bases and J by 3 bases, with 12 bases between them. The CDR3 region is CASSPGNTEETQYF. As DNA, the CDR3 is TGTGCCAGCAGCCCCGGGAACACCGAAGAGACCCAGTACTTC.

This clonotype was observed at least ten times. The rearrangement joins TRBV3-1 to TRBJ1-6; D gene uncertain. This CDR3 comprises 14 residues. Trimming cost V 0 bases and J 3 bases, with 3 bases left between them. Germline lookup yields CDR1 LGHDT and CDR2 YNNKEL (reference sequence). The CDR3 bases are TGTGCCAGCAGCCAAGACGGCTATAATTCACCCCTCCACTTT. It specifies CASSQDGYNSPLHF. The whole variable domain, remainder taken from reference TRBV3-1 and TRBJ1-6, is DTAVSQTPKYLVTQMGNDKSIKCEQNLGHDTMYWYKQDSKKFLKIMFSYNNKELIINETVPNRFSPKSPDKAHLNLHINSLELGDSAVYFCASSQDGYNSPLHFGNGTRLTVT.

This clonotype was seen at least ten times. The rearrangement uses TRBV14 and TRBJ2-5, with 11 bases aligning to TRBD2. CDR3 length: 15 residues. Trimming at V came to 4 bases and at J to 4 bases, leaving 5 bases not matched to a gene. Germline V gives CDR1 SGHDN, CDR2 FVKESK. The CDR3 spells CASSLLAGGIETQYF. CDR3 nucleotides: TGTGCCAGCAGCCTCCTAGCGGGGGGCATAGAGACCCAGTACTTC.

There are many counts of this clonotype. The chain couples TRBV6-6 to TRBJ2-7; TRBD1 aligns across 9 bases. J was trimmed by 3 bases and V by 8 bases; bases with no gene match: 5. The CDR3 loop spans 13 amino acids. Per the germline V gene, CDR1 is MNHNY and CDR2 is SVGAGI (reference sequence). The DNA of the CDR3 is TGTGCCAGCGGCGACAGGGGGGACTACGAGCAGTACTTC. Its protein product is CASGDRGDYEQYF.

Ten or more counts support this clonotype. The chain is built from TRBV5-1 and TRBJ1-2; 7 positions agree with TRBD1. V was pared by 2 bases and J by 5 bases, with 6 bases of the junction left unmatched. CDR1 SGHRS and CDR2 YFSETQ come from the germline V gene. This CDR3 spans 14 amino acids. The chain's CDR3 is CASSFDREWYGYTF. CDR3 DNA: TGCGCCAGCAGCTTCGACAGGGAATGGTATGGCTACACCTTC.

The CDR3: CSAWVGRGNTEAFF. The CDR3 DNA follows: TGCAGCGCCTGGGTTGGACGGGGGAACACTGAAGCTTTCTTT. The chain couples TRBV29-1 to TRBJ1-1; D gene uncertain. The V gene lost 7 bases and the J gene lost 1 base, with 16 bases spanning the gap. CDR3 length: 14 amino acids. In germline, CDR1 is SQVTM, CDR2 ANQGSEA.

In this sample, this clonotype turned up many times. CDR3 residues: CASRVRGLDRPGNEQYF. The CDR3 coding sequence is TGTGCCAGCAGGGTAAGGGGGTTGGACAGACCGGGCAACGAGCAGTACTTC. This chain uses TRBV27 with TRBJ2-7; a weak D match, TRBD1 (6 bases). CDR3 length: 17 amino acids. The germline V and J ends were trimmed by 6 bases and 5 bases, with 26 bases remaining between them. Looked up from germline, CDR1 is MNHEY and CDR2 is SMNVEV (reference sequence).

The J gene is TRBJ2-5, the V gene TRBV4-2; TRBD1 agrees at 7 bases. J gave up 4 bases and V 4 bases, and 18 bases lay outside the gene matches. The germline CDR1 and CDR2 sequences are LGHNA and YNFKEQ. CDR3 length equals 18 residues. The DNA of the CDR3 is TGTGCCAGCAGCCTTAGAGGAACAGGGGAAGGGGCGGGAGAGACCCAGTACTTC. Its translation: CASSLRGTGEGAGETQYF.

The chain uses TRBV5-5 and TRBJ2-2; unclear D gene. The CDR3 covers 14 residues. Germline V gene sequence: CDR1 SGHKS, CDR2 YYEKEE (reference sequence). Trimming removed 7 bases from V and 0 bases from J, with 10 bases in between. The CDR3 is CASDGAANTGELFF. DNA of the CDR3: TGTGCCAGCGATGGTGCCGCGAACACCGGGGAGCTGTTTTTT.

The chain is built from TRBV7-2 and TRBJ2-3; 8 bases map to TRBD2. CDR1 is SGHTA, CDR2 FQGNSA, per germline. With 5 bases clipped from V and 6 bases from J, the junction kept 13 bases outside the gene matches. CDR3 length: 16 residues. CDR3 DNA: TGTGCCAGCAGCACAGAGAGCGGGGGACTGGTCGATACGCAGTATTTT. Protein sequence: CASSTESGGLVDTQYF.

The sample holds a few counts of this clonotype. The rearrangement uses TRBV6-2 or TRBV6-3 and TRBJ1-1; possibly TRBD1 for D (5 bases). Germline V gene lookup returns CDR1 MNHEY and CDR2 SVGEGT. V was trimmed by 7 bases and J by 8 bases, leaving 20 bases between them. The CDR3 runs 14 residues. The CDR3 region has the DNA TGTGCCAGCATCACAGGACATCCCCCGTTGGAAGCTTTCTTT. This encodes CASITGHPPLEAFF.

This clonotype was seen a few times. The chain combines TRBV28 with TRBJ2-5; unclear D gene. The V end was cut by 6 bases, the J end by 11 bases, with 22 bases between. CDR3 length equals 14 residues. Germline V lookup: CDR1 MDHEN, CDR2 SYDVKM. DNA for the CDR3: TGTGCCAGCAGCCGACGAAAAGTTAGTATCGGGCAGTACTTC. The encoded protein is CASSRRKVSIGQYF.

V usage is TRBV6-5 and J usage is TRBJ2-7; D remains ambiguous. The V gene lost 8 bases and the J gene lost 4 bases, with 9 bases spanning the gap. Germline loops: CDR1 MNHEY, CDR2 SVGAGI. The CDR3 is 11 amino acids. CDR3 protein: CASGVQYEQYF. The CDR3 DNA is TGTGCCAGCGGCGTGCAGTACGAGCAGTACTTC.

There are many counts of this clonotype. The V and J genes are TRBV15 and TRBJ2-5; TRBD1 matches 7 bases. After removal of 4 bases from V and 5 bases from J, the junction contained 4 bases not matched to a gene. The CDR3 is made up of 13 amino acids. The germline V gene encodes CDR1 LNHNV and CDR2 YYDKDF (reference sequence). This chain's CDR3 is CATSTGQAETQYF. Written as DNA, the CDR3 is TGTGCCACCAGCACTGGACAGGCGGAGACCCAGTACTTC.

This clonotype was detected a few times. This chain uses TRBV7-8 with TRBJ2-5; 7 bases fit TRBD1. The germline V gene encodes CDR1 SGHVS and CDR2 FQNEAQ. The CDR3 length is 14 residues. Trimming took 2 bases from V and 11 from J; bases not matched to a gene: 11. In nucleotides, the CDR3 is TGTGCCAGCAGCTTATCGGCGATAGGGGGCGGGCAGTACTTC. As protein: CASSLSAIGGGQYF.

This clonotype has at least ten counts. The CDR3 sequence is CASSSRGHAYEQYF. The DNA of the CDR3 is TGTGCCAGCAGTTCGAGGGGGCATGCCTACGAGCAGTACTTC. J is TRBJ2-7 and V is TRBV12-3 or TRBV12-4, with TRBD1 identical over 7 bases. The CDR3 sequence is 14 residues long. V lost 4 bases, J lost 2 bases, and 5 bases stayed unmatched.

In this sample, this clonotype turned up a few times. The chain employs TRBV6-6 and TRBJ1-6; D unclear. Trimming stripped 5 bases from V and 11 bases from J, with 16 bases between. The CDR3 consists of 14 residues. Germline V gene lookup returns CDR1 MNHNY and CDR2 SVGAGI (reference sequence). The CDR3 here is CASSPEGGRAPLHF. CDR3 nucleotides: TGTGCCAGCAGTCCTGAGGGAGGAAGAGCACCCCTCCACTTT.

This clonotype was picked up many times. The chain links TRBV9 to TRBJ2-3; D is unresolved. Germline V gives CDR1 SGDLS, CDR2 YYNGEE. V was cut by 5 bases and J by 3 bases, with 16 bases left in between. There are 15 residues in the CDR3. The CDR3 here is CASSASLVGTDTQYF. The CDR3 DNA reads TGTGCCAGCAGTGCAAGCCTTGTAGGGACAGATACGCAGTATTTT. Together with reference TRBV9 and TRBJ2-3, the CDR3 gives the full variable domain: DSGVTQTPKHLITATGQRVTLRCSPRSGDLSVYWYQQSLDQGLQFLIQYYNGEERAKGNILERFSAQQFPDLHSELNLSSLELGDSALYFCASSASLVGTDTQYFGPGTRLTVL.

This chain uses TRBV6-5 with TRBJ1-5; D not resolved. CDR1 is MNHEY, CDR2 SVGAGI, per germline. CDR3 length: 14 amino acids. V lost 6 bases, J lost 0 bases, and 9 bases lay in between. CDR3 coding DNA: TGTGCCAGCAGATCACAGTATAGCAATCAGCCCCAGCATTTT. It translates to CASRSQYSNQPQHF.

This clonotype has ten or more counts. The chain recombines TRBV6-2 or TRBV6-3 with TRBJ2-7; D call uncertain. The CDR3 sequence is 14 residues long. V was clipped by 7 bases and J by 1 base, with 14 bases between them. Per germline, CDR1 MNHEY and CDR2 SVGEGT. The CDR3 DNA sequence: TGTGCCAGCAATCCCCAGGCTTTTTCCTACGAGCAGTACTTC. Translating it yields CASNPQAFSYEQYF.

The chain has TRBV3-1 and TRBJ2-5; weak D call: TRBD1 (5 bases). V was shortened by 3 bases and J by 11 bases, with 16 bases between the two germline ends. The CDR3 length is 13 residues. Germline V gene data show CDR1 as LGHDT and CDR2 as YNNKEL (reference sequence). Here the CDR3 reads CASSQWGLNEQYF. Here the CDR3 DNA reads TGTGCCAGCAGCCAGTGGGGCCTAAATGAGCAGTACTTC.

Comment on this clonotype: This could be a read error, since a much larger clone is one nucleotide away. This sequence joins TRBV6-8 and TRBJ2-5, with D perhaps TRBD1 or TRBD2 (6 bases each). TRBJ2-7 matches the DNA end more closely, so the J call is doubtful. This CDR3 contains 14 residues. Germline loops: CDR1 MNHGY, CDR2 SAAAGT. The CDR3 protein is CASSARGTRDEQYF. CDR3 DNA sequence: TGTGCCAGCAGTGCCCGCGGGACAAGGGACGAGCAGTACTTC.